A selection of T cell receptor beta chains follows, all from one sample in a study of human T cells and chemical hapten exposure. TCRdb called the RACE reads again in MiXCR, with one record for every CDR3 protein. Counted here are about 14,000 distinct CDR3 sequences, about a sixth occurring once; the ten biggest clones make up approximately 7.1%. The sequencing used whole blood, collected in connection with sensitization to the hapten diphenylcyclopropenone (DPC). Every receptor here comes from a woman in her twenties or thirties with alopecia areata. Some clones in this sample may be carry-over from other donors' samples. Each CDR3 is given with its conserved first and last residue. Each record gives: D gene, V gene, J gene, clone size, CDR3 protein, CDR3 DNA. D genes are given only for firm matches. The size field is filled for only some rows; it gives once, few, many or a size class.

TRBD1,TRBV6-6,TRBJ2-7,many,CASSTGTGSYEQYF,TGTGCCAGCAGCACCGGGACAGGGTCCTACGAGCAGTACTTC
TRBD1,TRBV20-1,TRBJ1-5,medium-sized,CSAAKTGRGQPQHF,TGCAGTGCAGCGAAGACAGGGAGGGGTCAGCCCCAGCATTTT
TRBD1,TRBV3-1,TRBJ1-1,many,CASSQDGSGTGVGVGAFF,TGTGCCAGCAGCCAAGATGGTTCCGGGACAGGGGTTGGGGTTGGAGCTTTCTTT
TRBD2,TRBV10-3,TRBJ2-3,many,CAISVSGSGEETQYF,TGTGCCATCAGCGTTAGCGGGAGCGGGGAAGAGACGCAGTATTTT
TRBD2,TRBV6-2/TRBV6-3,TRBJ2-2,many,CASSYALLAGVANTGELFF,TGTGCCAGCAGTTACGCCCTACTAGCGGGAGTAGCGAACACCGGGGAGCTGTTTTTT
TRBD1,TRBV4-2,TRBJ2-3,medium-sized,CASRGTGTDTQYF,TGTGCCAGCCGAGGGACAGGCACAGATACGCAGTATTTT
TRBD2,TRBV7-9,TRBJ2-7,many,CASSSWDYYEQYF,TGTGCCAGCAGCTCGTGGGACTACTACGAGCAGTACTTC
NA,TRBV29-1,TRBJ1-3,NA,CSVDPGGNTIYF,TGCAGCGTGGACCCCGGGGGAAACACCATATATTTT
NA,TRBV28,TRBJ1-5,medium-sized,CASSLSRGAPRGNQPQHF,TGTGCCAGCAGTTTATCTCGGGGGGCCCCCAGGGGCAATCAGCCCCAGCATTTT
NA,TRBV4-1,TRBJ2-3,many,CASSQDKSGAGTDTQYF,TGCGCCAGCAGCCAAGATAAATCAGGGGCGGGCACAGATACGCAGTATTTT
TRBD1,TRBV10-3,TRBJ1-2,NA,CAISGQGQPNYGYTF,TGTGCCATCAGTGGCCAGGGACAGCCGAACTATGGCTACACCTTC
NA,TRBV4-2,TRBJ1-1,many,CASSQEGRNTEAFF,TGTGCCAGCAGCCAAGAGGGACGGAACACTGAAGCTTTCTTT
TRBD2,TRBV20-1,TRBJ2-4,medium-sized,CSARDVGQTSGNIQYF,TGCAGTGCTAGAGATGTGGGGCAGACTAGCGGAAACATTCAGTACTTC
TRBD1,TRBV7-8,TRBJ1-1,few,CASSLDQGASEAFF,TGTGCCAGCAGCTTAGATCAGGGGGCGTCTGAAGCTTTCTTT
TRBD1,TRBV7-8,TRBJ1-1,many,CASSFTGENTEAFF,TGTGCCAGCAGCTTCACAGGGGAGAACACTGAAGCTTTCTTT
NA,TRBV6-6,TRBJ1-5,few,CASSPIKSEDQPQHF,TGTGCCAGCAGCCCTATTAAATCAGAGGATCAGCCCCAGCATTTT
NA,TRBV6-6,TRBJ2-3,many,CASSNTDTQYF,TGTGCCAGCAGTAACACAGATACGCAGTATTTT
NA,TRBV28,TRBJ2-1,NA,CASTPGSGLNEQFF,TGTGCCAGCACCCCGGGGTCGGGGCTCAATGAGCAGTTCTTC
TRBD2,TRBV28,TRBJ2-1,medium-sized,CASRSSGRAPEQFF,TGTGCCAGCAGATCTAGCGGGAGGGCCCCTGAGCAGTTCTTC
NA,TRBV7-2,TRBJ2-3,NA,CASSLIGGLSTDTQYF,TGTGCCAGCAGCTTAATAGGTGGACTTAGCACAGATACGCAGTATTTT
TRBD2,TRBV6-2/TRBV6-3,TRBJ2-1,many,CASSRASGRLYYNEQFF,TGTGCCAGCAGTCGCGCTAGCGGGAGACTGTACTACAATGAGCAGTTCTTC
NA,TRBV3-1,TRBJ1-1,medium-sized,CASSRRRQTNTEAFF,TGTGCCAGCAGCCGGCGTCGCCAGACGAACACTGAAGCTTTCTTT
TRBD2,TRBV20-1,TRBJ2-7,NA,CSARYGGSTYEQYF,TGCAGTGCTAGGTACGGGGGGTCCACCTACGAGCAGTACTTC
NA,TRBV12-3/TRBV12-4,TRBJ2-2,many,CASSPSVGTGELFF,TGTGCCAGCAGTCCAAGCGTCGGGACCGGGGAGCTGTTTTTT
NA,TRBV7-2,TRBJ1-6,many,CASSLGFVSVTLHF,TGTGCCAGCAGCTTAGGGTTCGTCTCTGTGACCCTCCACTTT
NA,TRBV6-5,TRBJ2-2,medium-sized,CASSYYGELFF,TGTGCCAGCAGTTATTACGGGGAGCTGTTTTTT
NA,TRBV10-3,TRBJ1-1,many,CAISPWTDNTEAFF,TGTGCCATCAGTCCTTGGACGGATAACACTGAAGCTTTCTTT
NA,TRBV5-1,TRBJ2-7,NA,CASSLTAGYEQYF,TGCGCCAGCAGCTTGACCGCAGGGTACGAGCAGTACTTC
NA,TRBV7-9,TRBJ1-2,medium-sized,CASSSHSSRGYTF,TGTGCCAGCAGCTCCCACTCGAGCCGTGGCTACACCTTC
TRBD2,TRBV2,TRBJ2-7,many,CASSEVAGGHYEQYF,TGTGCCAGCAGTGAAGTAGCGGGGGGGCATTACGAGCAGTACTTC
NA,TRBV18,TRBJ1-1,medium-sized,CASSPGGGLAFF,TGTGCCAGCTCACCGGGGGGCGGATTAGCTTTCTTT
NA,TRBV29-1,TRBJ1-1,few,CSARRHPEAFF,TGCAGCGCTAGACGTCACCCTGAAGCTTTCTTT
NA,TRBV5-1,TRBJ2-7,NA,CASSFGQYYEQYF,TGCGCCAGCAGCTTCGGACAGTACTACGAGCAGTACTTC
NA,TRBV21-1,TRBJ2-1,many,CASSLPKSFRNEQFF,TGTGCCAGCAGCCTGCCGAAAAGTTTCCGAAATGAGCAGTTCTTC
NA,TRBV18,TRBJ1-4,NA,CASSPGPNEKLFF,TGTGCCAGCTCACCCGGACCTAATGAAAAACTGTTTTTT
NA,TRBV10-3,TRBJ1-2,medium-sized,CAISEYRTNYGYTF,TGTGCCATCAGTGAGTACAGGACAAACTATGGCTACACCTTC
TRBD1,TRBV11-3,TRBJ1-1,many,CASSRGQGRVGNTEAFF,TGTGCCAGCAGCAGAGGACAGGGAAGAGTGGGGAACACTGAAGCTTTCTTT
NA,TRBV14,TRBJ2-5,NA,CASRWGTETQYF,TGTGCCAGCAGGTGGGGCACAGAGACCCAGTACTTC